One sample yielded the 27 T cell receptor beta chains listed below, sequenced in a study of CD8 T cells in ankylosing spondylitis. One entry per CDR3 protein, called by TCRdb with MiXCR from the 5' RACE reads. The data hold about 300,000 distinct CDR3 sequences, with approximately 10% observed a single time. Sequencing input: blood, either unsorted or a sorted T cell fraction (not recorded which). All receptors derive from a female donor with ankylosing spondylitis or in good health (not recorded which).

CDR3 in amino acids: CASSRQETDKDTQYF. For the CDR3, the DNA is TGTGCCAGCTCCCGACAGGAGACAGATAAAGATACGCAGTATTTT. The chain has TRBV18 and TRBJ2-3, with D tentatively TRBD1 (6 bases). The germline V gene encodes CDR1 KGHSH and CDR2 LQKENI. Trimming cost V 6 bases and J 5 bases, with 18 bases left between them. The CDR3 is 15 amino acids.

This clonotype has ten or more counts. The chain links TRBV27 to TRBJ2-1; D is perhaps TRBD2 (6 bases). Between the trimmed V and J ends, which lost 3 bases and 0 bases, there was a span of 12 bases. Germline CDR1 reads MNHEY; CDR2 reads SMNVEV (reference sequence). The length of the CDR3 is 16 residues. The CDR3 nucleotides read TGTGCCAGCAGTTTTGGGGGGTGGGGCTCCTACAATGAGCAGTTCTTC. This encodes CASSFGGWGSYNEQFF.

This clonotype was recorded a few times. This chain links TRBV5-1 with TRBJ1-1; D unresolved. Germline CDR1 is SGHRS and CDR2 is YFSETQ. The CDR3 is made up of 13 amino acids. Trimming stripped 4 bases from V and 7 bases from J, with 14 bases between. This CDR3 is CASSATLEREAFF. In DNA, the CDR3 is TGCGCCAGCAGCGCAACATTAGAGCGTGAAGCTTTCTTT.

This clonotype has ten or more counts. The V call is TRBV12-3 or TRBV12-4, the J call TRBJ1-6, with D unclear. V lost 5 bases, J lost 10 bases, and 9 bases lay in between. This CDR3 has 12 amino acids. The DNA of the CDR3 is TGTGCCAGCAGTCCATCGTTGTCACCCCTCCACTTT. It yields the protein CASSPSLSPLHF.

This clonotype has just a few counts. The gene calls are TRBV20-1 and TRBJ2-7, with 8 bases matching TRBD1. Germline lookup yields CDR1 DFQATT and CDR2 SNEGSKA (reference sequence). This CDR3 has 15 residues. The trim removed 1 base at V and 3 bases at J, leaving 8 bases unmatched. CDR3 sequence reads: CSARGLTDRVYEQYF. CDR3 in DNA: TGCAGTGCTAGAGGTCTAACGGACAGGGTCTACGAGCAGTACTTC.

This clonotype was seen ten or more times. The V and J genes are TRBV12-3 or TRBV12-4 and TRBJ2-1; no clear D. This CDR3 has 13 amino acids. Trimming took 4 bases from V and 8 from J, leaving 12 bases between them. The CDR3 bases are TGTGCCAGCAGTTCCGTAATGAATCATGAGCAGTTCTTC. Its translation: CASSSVMNHEQFF.

Comment on this clonotype: A clone one base away is much larger, so this may be a read error. The chain couples TRBV24-1 to TRBJ2-2; TRBD1 matches 9 bases. J lost 9 bases, V lost 9 bases, and 7 bases had no gene match. The length of the CDR3 is 13 residues. The V gene's germline CDR1 is KGHDR and CDR2 SFDVKD. The CDR3 region is CATGTGKARELFF. CDR3 nucleotides: TGTGCCACCGGGACAGGGAAGGCCCGGGAGCTGTTTTTT.

This clonotype was counted a few times. CDR3: CASSTGTTGTEAFF. The CDR3 region has the DNA TGCGCCAGCAGCACCGGTACGACGGGCACTGAAGCTTTCTTT. The chain links TRBV5-1 to TRBJ1-1, with D hard to call. Trimming stripped 4 bases from V and 4 bases from J, with 14 bases between. This CDR3 is 14 amino acids long. The germline gives CDR1 SGHRS, CDR2 YFSETQ.

This clonotype came up a few times. V usage is TRBV11-2 and J usage is TRBJ1-2; D is unclear. V dropped 1 base and J dropped 8 bases, with 20 bases sitting between them. The germline gives CDR1 SGHAT, CDR2 FQNNGV. The CDR3 runs 16 residues. This chain's CDR3 is CASSLAGRRPASGYTF. Here the CDR3 DNA reads TGTGCCAGCAGCTTAGCCGGACGGCGACCTGCTTCGGGCTACACCTTC. Looking up the rest from reference TRBV11-2 and TRBJ1-2 gives the full variable domain: EAGVAQSPRYKIIEKRQSVAFWCNPISGHATLYWYQQILGQGPKLLIQFQNNGVVDDSQLPKDRFSAERLKGVDSTLKIQPAKLEDSAVYLCASSLAGRRPASGYTFGSGTRLTVV.

In this sample, this clonotype turned up many times. V usage is TRBV28 and J usage is TRBJ2-7, with no clear D. V was cut by 5 bases and J by 3 bases, with 20 bases left in between. The CDR3 covers 16 residues. Looked up from germline, CDR1 is MDHEN and CDR2 is SYDVKM. In DNA form, the CDR3 reads TGTGCCAGCAGTACTCCCTATATTAAAGGCGGCTACGAGCAGTACTTC. Translated: CASSTPYIKGGYEQYF.

This clonotype was recorded a few times. V gene TRBV5-6 combines with J gene TRBJ2-5; D gene unclear. Germline V gene sequence: CDR1 SGHDT, CDR2 YYEEEE. Deletions cut 5 bases from V and 2 bases from J, with 13 bases between. This CDR3 contains 14 residues. CDR3 bases: TGTGCCAGCAGTTCGGGTAATGCGCAAGAGACCCAGTACTTC. Its protein is CASSSGNAQETQYF.

The sample holds a few counts of this clonotype. The chain couples TRBV6-1 to TRBJ1-6; D possibly corresponds to TRBD1 (5 bases). The germline CDR1 and CDR2 sequences are MNHNS and SASEGT. This CDR3 contains 14 residues. The V end lost 5 bases, the J end lost 7 bases, and 12 bases lay between the germline ends. CDR3 sequence (DNA): TGTGCCAGCAGTATCCGGGACGGGAATTCACCCCTCCACTTT. Amino acid sequence: CASSIRDGNSPLHF.

In its sample, this clonotype was seen a few times. This sequence joins TRBV7-9 and TRBJ2-3; 8 bases fit TRBD1. The V gene's germline CDR1 is SEHNR and CDR2 FQNEAQ (reference sequence). V lost 2 bases and J lost 3; bases outside the gene matches: 10. CDR3 size: 17 residues. CDR3 residues: CASSLSNWGQETDTQYF. The CDR3 DNA is TGTGCCAGCAGCTTATCCAACTGGGGACAGGAGACAGATACGCAGTATTTT.

This clonotype was detected many times. This chain connects TRBV5-1 to TRBJ2-4; D might be TRBD2 (6 bases). CDR3 length equals 16 residues. Per germline, CDR1 SGHRS and CDR2 YFSETQ. Trimming shortened V by 0 bases and J by 0 bases, and 10 bases separated the two germline ends. CDR3 DNA sequence: TGCGCCAGCAGCTTGGTACTAGCACCAGCCAAAAACATTCAGTACTTC. Protein product: CASSLVLAPAKNIQYF.

The count of this clonotype is one. The chain couples TRBV27 to TRBJ2-5, with D perhaps matching TRBD2 (7 bases). The CDR3 contains 13 residues. V lost 7 bases and J 4 bases, leaving 13 bases between the germline ends. CDR1 is MNHEY, CDR2 SMNVEV, per germline (reference sequence). This chain's CDR3 is CASKTGRAETQYF. The CDR3 bases are TGTGCCAGCAAAACAGGGAGGGCAGAGACCCAGTACTTC.

This clonotype came up many times. This sequence joins TRBV5-5 and TRBJ2-2, with D perhaps matching TRBD2 (6 bases). Trimming removed 0 bases at V and 0 bases at J, with 9 bases between. Germline CDR1 SGHKS, CDR2 YYEKEE (reference sequence). The CDR3 loop spans 16 amino acids. The CDR3, as DNA: TGTGCCAGCAGCTTGGTGGGAGGCCCGAACACCGGGGAGCTGTTTTTT. Protein sequence: CASSLVGGPNTGELFF.

In regard to this clonotype: Being one base from a much bigger clone, this may be a read error. The CDR3 nucleotides read TGCAGTGCTAGAGACCTGGACAGTCCTGGGGCTGAAGCTTTCTTT. Its protein product is CSARDLDSPGAEAFF. The genes are TRBV20-1 and TRBJ1-1; D is possibly TRBD1 (6 bases). The CDR3 totals 15 residues. CDR1 and CDR2 (germline): DFQATT, SNEGSKA (reference sequence). V gave up 0 bases and J gave up 6 bases, with 17 bases separating them.

V and J are TRBV5-1 and TRBJ1-5; TRBD1 matches 11 bases. CDR1 is SGHRS, CDR2 YFSETQ, per germline. Trimming removed 4 bases from V and 5 bases from J; junction bases left unmatched: 5. The CDR3 sequence is 15 residues long. The CDR3 bases are TGCGCCAGCAGCCCCGGGGACAGGGGGGATCAGCCCCAGCATTTT. The encoded protein is CASSPGDRGDQPQHF.

The CDR3, as DNA: TGCAGTGCTAGAGTACCGACAGGCTTCTATGGCTACACCTTC. It codes for CSARVPTGFYGYTF. The chain uses TRBV20-1 and TRBJ1-2, with TRBD1 as a possible D gene (6 bases). Trimming removed 1 base from V and 4 bases from J, with 13 bases in between. The CDR3 loop spans 14 amino acids. The germline CDR1 and CDR2 sequences are DFQATT and SNEGSKA (reference sequence).

This clonotype has a count of ten or more. This chain joins TRBV12-3 or TRBV12-4 and TRBJ1-1; D is undetermined. Trimming removed 3 bases at V and 7 bases at J, with 6 bases between. The CDR3 totals 11 residues. CDR3 DNA: TGTGCCAGCAGTTTTGGCATTGAAGCTTTCTTT. It encodes CASSFGIEAFF.

This clonotype was found many times. The chain combines TRBV9 with TRBJ2-3, with 7 bases identical to TRBD2. Per germline, CDR1 SGDLS and CDR2 YYNGEE. V gave up 3 bases and J gave up 2 bases; unmatched junction bases: 3. The CDR3 sequence is 14 residues long. CDR3 in DNA: TGTGCCAGCAGCGCCAGGGACTACACAGATACGCAGTATTTT. It specifies CASSARDYTDTQYF.

This clonotype was observed at least ten times. The chain carries TRBV3-1 and TRBJ1-2, with unresolved D. There are 19 residues in the CDR3. V was pared by 4 bases and J by 2 bases, with 26 bases between. Germline CDR1 and CDR2: LGHDT and YNNKEL (reference sequence). CDR3 nucleotides: TGTGCCAGCAGCCCCACGCGCGCCGCTAAAGGACGGGTGAACTATGGCTACACCTTC. This encodes CASSPTRAAKGRVNYGYTF.

This clonotype was recorded a few times. The chain is built from TRBV5-1 and TRBJ2-7; a weak D match, TRBD1 (6 bases). V was cut by 1 base and J by 11 bases, with 19 bases left in between. The CDR3 runs 14 residues. Germline V CDR1 and CDR2: SGHRS, YFSETQ. This CDR3 reads CASSLYAAGDGKYF. The DNA for the CDR3 is TGCGCCAGCAGCTTGTATGCGGCAGGGGATGGGAAGTACTTC.

This chain uses TRBV5-5 with TRBJ2-2; D is unclear. CDR1 is SGHKS, CDR2 YYEKEE, per germline (reference sequence). CDR3 length: 14 amino acids. The germline V and J ends were trimmed by 3 bases and 2 bases, with 8 bases remaining between them. CDR3 sequence (DNA): TGTGCCAGCAGCTACGACTTTAACACCGGGGAGCTGTTTTTT. Translating it yields CASSYDFNTGELFF.

Many counts were recorded for this clonotype. The CDR3 DNA reads TGCAGTGCTAGAGATTCGGGCTTCGGAAACACCATATATTTT. Its translation is CSARDSGFGNTIYF. This chain links TRBV20-1 with TRBJ1-3, with D unresolved. The CDR3 covers 14 residues. The germline CDR1 and CDR2 sequences are DFQATT and SNEGSKA (reference sequence). V was shortened by 0 bases and J by 4 bases, with 10 bases between the two germline ends.

This clonotype was seen many times. The DNA of the CDR3 is TGCGCCAGCAGCTTGGGAGGACCATCACTTGGGGAGACCCAGTACTTC. It specifies CASSLGGPSLGETQYF. The rearrangement joins TRBV5-1 to TRBJ2-5, with D hard to call. Germline CDR1 and CDR2: SGHRS and YFSETQ. The CDR3 contains 16 residues. V was pared by 0 bases and J by 5 bases, with 17 bases between.

The chain combines TRBV28 with TRBJ1-6, with D hard to call. Germline V lookup: CDR1 MDHEN, CDR2 SYDVKM. Trimming took 1 base from V and 10 from J, leaving 5 bases between them. CDR3 size: 12 residues. CDR3 sequence reads: CASSLLESPLHF. The DNA of the CDR3 is TGTGCCAGCAGTTTATTAGAGTCACCCCTCCACTTT. Full variable domain (outside the CDR3, taken from reference TRBV28 and TRBJ1-6): DVKVTQSSRYLVKRTGEKVFLECVQDMDHENMFWYRQDPGLGLRLIYFSYDVKMKEKGDIPEGYSVSREKKERFSLILESASTNQTSMYLCASSLLESPLHFGNGTRLTVT.